This T cell receptor (beta chain) originates from a study of beta chain features in type 1 diabetes. The whole isolated RNA underwent reverse transcription, so sequencing captured expressed TCRB transcripts. Libraries were prepared by immunoSEQ multiplex PCR; TCRdb keeps only in-frame clonotypes and omits some of them. The sample lists about 360,000 clones; 10% to 15% were seen once. Study-level findings and limits: Moderate yet significant TCRB CDR3 shortening was seen in Type 1 diabetes patients in all four CD4+ subsets. TCRB rearrangement may or may not be influenced by HLA type; here this remained unresolved.

A word on this clone: The antigen remains undetermined.

CD45RO/CCR7/CD25/CD127/CD95/CD27 separated CD4+ naive, central memory, regulatory and stem cell-like memory cells by sorting. Each sorted population was over 98% pure. The germline V gene encodes CDR1 SGDLS and CDR2 YYNGEE. The V gene end was trimmed by 4 bases and the J gene end by 4 bases; junction bases not matched to a gene: 13. This CDR3 spans 18 amino acids. This receptor was taken from a man younger than 35 in good health. What was sequenced was naive CD4+ T cells from blood. The chain combines TRBV9 with TRBJ2-3, with TRBD2 matching over 12 bases. CDR3 amino acids: CASSTPSGGALTSDTQYF. CDR3 nucleotide sequence: TGTGCCAGCAGCACACCTAGCGGGGGGGCTTTAACCTCAGATACGCAGTATTTT.